This T cell receptor beta chain was documented in a study of blood T cell repertoires in COVID-19. Across the study: COVID-19 samples, acute and convalescent, were from the United States, Italy and Spain. The cDNA or gDNA used as material had been derived from T cells, B-cell-depleted T cells, or PBMCs.

The CDR3 loop spans 15 amino acids. Germline-derived CDR1 and CDR2 are SNHLY and FYNNEI. V dropped 1 base and J dropped 3 bases, with 10 bases sitting between them. Produced via immunoSEQ multiplex PCR; TCRdb's table is partial and in-frame only. The profile shows fewer than 110,000 clones, around 90% of them singletons. Sequenced sample: peripheral blood. The chain couples TRBV2 to TRBJ1-5, with D perhaps matching TRBD1 (5 bases). The receptor's source is a woman in her twenties or thirties with acute or convalescent COVID-19. In DNA, the CDR3 is TGTGCCAGCAGTGAAGGGCCAGGGTACAATCAGCCCCAGCATTTT. As protein: CASSEGPGYNQPQHF.